A single T cell receptor beta chain is shown here with its context. Orbital computed tomography and thyroid ultrasound, together with serum TRAb and thyroxine and clinical symptoms, were used for diagnoses. The CDR3 length is 16 residues. The germline gives CDR1 SGHDT, CDR2 YYEEEE. The V segment lost 1 base and the J segment 3 bases; nucleotides outside the gene matches: 4. Regions amplified from RNA transcripts were the TCR beta CDR3 regions. Primed by the HTBI set, a first-round RT-PCR was run on the TCR CDR3. A single record per CDR3 protein comes from TCRdb applying MiXCR to the multiplex PCR reads. The table has 540,000 or so distinct CDR3 sequences, approximately 44% seen once; the top ten hold roughly 19%. This specimen belongs to a study of T cells in Graves' hyperthyroidism and ophthalmopathy.

Specimen: peripheral blood or thyroid tissue (not recorded which). This sequence originates from an adult woman with Graves' disease, either hyperthyroidism or ophthalmopathy (not recorded which). V gene TRBV5-6 combines with J gene TRBJ2-3, with 11 nucleotides matching TRBD2. CDR3 in DNA: TGTGCCAGCAGCTTGCTATCTAGCGGGGGGACAGATACGCAGTATTTT. It is translated as CASSLLSSGGTDTQYF.